These 15 T cell receptor beta chains originate from one sample sequenced in a study of T cell responses to AZD1222 COVID-19 vaccine. The assay was immunoSEQ multiplex PCR, and TCRdb's table has in-frame clones only and misses some. The sample includes some 150,000 clones, approximately 85% of them seen just once. This specimen was peripheral blood, taken 28 days after the second dose of the MenACWY control vaccine. The receptor set was obtained from an adult who received the MenACWY meningococcal vaccine as a control.

The chain couples TRBV30 to TRBJ2-3; TRBD2 matches at 11 bases. Trimming took 5 bases from V and 6 from J; bases not matched to a gene: 10. Germline V CDR1 and CDR2: GTSNPN, SVGIG (reference sequence). The CDR3 consists of 15 residues. The CDR3 spells CAWCIAGGPEDTQYF. Here the CDR3 DNA reads TGTGCCTGGTGCATAGCGGGAGGGCCGGAGGATACGCAGTATTTT. Full variable domain (missing parts from reference TRBV30 and TRBJ2-3): SQTIHQWPATLVQPVGSPLSLECTVEGTSNPNLYWYRQAAGRGLQLLFYSVGIGQISSEVPQNLSASRPQDRQFILSSKKLLLSDSGFYLCAWCIAGGPEDTQYFGPGTRLTVL.

This chain uses TRBV5-1 with TRBJ1-4, with D perhaps TRBD1 (5 bases). The CDR3 has 14 residues. Trimming stripped 4 bases from V and 5 bases from J, with 12 bases between. Germline CDR1 reads SGHRS; CDR2 reads YFSETQ. The CDR3 loop is CASSPGTLNEKLFF. The CDR3 DNA sequence: TGCGCCAGCAGCCCAGGGACTTTAAATGAAAAACTGTTTTTT. The whole variable domain, filled in from reference TRBV5-1 and TRBJ1-4, reads KAGVTQTPRYLIKTRGQQVTLSCSPISGHRSVSWYQQTPGQGLQFLFEYFSETQRNKGNFPGRFSGRQFSNSRSEMNVSTLELGDSALYLCASSPGTLNEKLFFGSGTQLSVL.

This clone was recorded once. This chain uses TRBV27 with TRBJ2-5; a weak D match, TRBD1 (6 bases). The germline V gene has CDR1 MNHEY and CDR2 SMNVEV (reference sequence). Trimming pared 6 bases from V and 3 bases from J, leaving 14 bases between. CDR3 length: 14 amino acids. The CDR3 here is CASRWTARKETQYF. CDR3 in DNA: TGTGCCAGCAGGTGGACAGCCCGGAAAGAGACCCAGTACTTC.

This chain links TRBV6-4 with TRBJ2-2; D unresolved. This CDR3 contains 13 residues. Trimming cost V 4 bases and J 7 bases, with 10 bases left between them. Looked up from germline, CDR1 is MRHNA and CDR2 is SNTAGT. The CDR3, as DNA: TGTGCCAGCAGTGTGGGCCGAGGCGGGGAGCTGTTTTTT. Its protein product is CASSVGRGGELFF.

This rearrangement joins TRBV5-1 to TRBJ1-1, with D possibly matching TRBD1 (5 bases). Trimming took off 4 bases at V and 8 bases at J, with 15 bases between the two ends. This CDR3 contains 13 residues. Per germline, CDR1 SGHRS and CDR2 YFSETQ. The DNA for the CDR3 is TGCGCCAGCAGCCCCGCCGGGGCCCTCGAAGCTTTCTTT. Its translation is CASSPAGALEAFF.

The chain links TRBV3-1 (or the pseudogene TRBV3-2) to TRBJ1-3; no clear D. V gave up 3 bases and J gave up 4 bases, with 7 bases separating them. The CDR3 loop spans 13 amino acids. Germline V CDR1 and CDR2: LGHDT, YNNKEL (reference sequence). The CDR3 spells CASSQPKGNTIYF. The CDR3 bases are TGTGCCAGCAGCCAGCCGAAAGGAAACACCATATATTTT.

V is TRBV6-5 and J is TRBJ1-1, with a weak D call TRBD1 (6 bases). CDR3 length: 15 residues. From germline, CDR1 is MNHEY and CDR2 SVGAGI. The V end lost 4 bases, the J end lost 4 bases, and 16 bases lay between the germline ends. The CDR3 region is CASSLKGGGSTEAFF. Here the CDR3 DNA reads TGTGCCAGCAGTTTAAAGGGGGGAGGGAGCACTGAAGCTTTCTTT.

The genes are TRBV24-1 and TRBJ2-3; D possibly corresponds to TRBD2 (9 bases). The V end lost 7 bases, the J end lost 11 bases, and 18 bases lay between the germline ends. The CDR3 covers 13 residues. From germline, CDR1 is KGHDR and CDR2 SFDVKD. The CDR3 loop reads CATRASSGTGQYF. The CDR3 region has the DNA TGTGCCACCAGAGCCTCTAGCGGGACAGGGCAGTATTTT.

The chain carries TRBV14 and TRBJ1-6; 7 bases match TRBD1. The J segment lost 9 bases and the V segment lost 1 base, leaving 9 bases of the junction unmatched. The CDR3 contains 16 residues. Germline V gene data show CDR1 as SGHDN and CDR2 as FVKESK. CDR3: CASSQVGSGGGSPLHF. CDR3 in DNA: TGTGCCAGCAGCCAAGTGGGATCAGGGGGAGGTTCACCCCTCCACTTT.

The rearrangement joins TRBV5-1 to TRBJ2-2, with D tentatively TRBD2 (5 bases). In germline, CDR1 is SGHRS, CDR2 YFSETQ. CDR3 length equals 15 residues. V dropped 4 bases and J dropped 4 bases, with 14 bases sitting between them. DNA of the CDR3: TGCGCCAGCAGCACCCTTCCGGGAAGCACCGGGGAGCTGTTTTTT. This sequence encodes CASSTLPGSTGELFF. Full variable domain (remainder filled in from reference TRBV5-1 and TRBJ2-2): KAGVTQTPRYLIKTRGQQVTLSCSPISGHRSVSWYQQTPGQGLQFLFEYFSETQRNKGNFPGRFSGRQFSNSRSEMNVSTLELGDSALYLCASSTLPGSTGELFFGEGSRLTVL.

The chain carries TRBV29-1 and TRBJ1-6; weak D call: TRBD1 (6 bases). Between the trimmed V and J ends, which lost 7 bases and 11 bases, there was a span of 18 bases. The CDR3 consists of 13 residues. CDR1 is SQVTM, CDR2 ANQGSEA, per germline. CDR3 region: CSASRGGAAPLHF. Here the CDR3 DNA reads TGCAGCGCTTCAAGAGGGGGGGCGGCACCCCTCCACTTT.

DNA for the CDR3: TGTGCCAGCAGTTTAGCCACCGGGAAATTGTACAATGAGCAGTTCTTC. Its translation is CASSLATGKLYNEQFF. The chain has TRBV27 and TRBJ2-1; D possibly corresponds to TRBD2 (5 bases). There are 16 residues in the CDR3. With 2 bases removed from V and 4 bases from J, the gap between germline ends came to 15 bases. The germline V gene encodes CDR1 MNHEY and CDR2 SMNVEV (reference sequence).

The chain combines TRBV7-3 with TRBJ2-2; D not certain. CDR3 length equals 14 residues. Germline lookup yields CDR1 SGHTA and CDR2 FQGTGA. V lost 7 bases and J 2 bases, leaving 11 bases between the germline ends. CDR3 sequence: CASKTSLNTGELFF. CDR3 in DNA: TGTGCCAGCAAAACCAGTCTAAACACCGGGGAGCTGTTTTTT.

The chain uses TRBV29-1 and TRBJ1-4, with TRBD1 matching 7 bases. The J segment lost 5 bases and the V segment lost 5 bases, leaving 8 bases of the junction unmatched. The CDR3 extends over 14 amino acids. CDR1 and CDR2 from the germline V gene are SQVTM and ANQGSEA. The CDR3, as DNA: TGCAGCGTTCTTCTCAGGGGGACCAATGAAAAACTGTTTTTT. Translating gives CSVLLRGTNEKLFF.

The chain links TRBV5-1 to TRBJ1-2, with no clear D. The V and J ends lost 4 bases and 8 bases respectively, with 18 bases between them. This CDR3 comprises 14 residues. Germline V gene lookup returns CDR1 SGHRS and CDR2 YFSETQ. The CDR3 loop is CASSGDGLSGGYTF. CDR3 DNA sequence: TGCGCCAGCAGCGGCGACGGGTTGTCGGGGGGCTACACCTTC.